The clone carrying this TCR beta chain has a count of ten or more. Its antigen remains unidentified. MiXCR was run by TCRdb on the 5' RACE reads, yielding one entry per CDR3 protein. The sample contains 150,000 or so distinct CDR3 sequences, 11% of which appear only once. This sample stems from a study of CD8 T cells in ankylosing spondylitis. General study results and limits: Disease-associated clones were reportedly significantly overrepresented in matched ankylosing spondylitis synovial fluid.

The CDR3 is 13 amino acids. The V and J ends lost 3 bases and 6 bases respectively, with 12 bases between them. Germline V lookup: CDR1 SQVTM, CDR2 ANQGSEA. The chain has TRBV29-1 and TRBJ2-1; weak D call: TRBD1 (6 bases). The sequence derives from a male donor with ankylosing spondylitis or in good health (not recorded which). Sequenced input: blood, either unsorted or a sorted T cell fraction (not recorded which). The CDR3 coding sequence is TGCAGCGTTGATACAGGACAGTCCAATGAGCAGTTCTTC. Translation gives CSVDTGQSNEQFF.